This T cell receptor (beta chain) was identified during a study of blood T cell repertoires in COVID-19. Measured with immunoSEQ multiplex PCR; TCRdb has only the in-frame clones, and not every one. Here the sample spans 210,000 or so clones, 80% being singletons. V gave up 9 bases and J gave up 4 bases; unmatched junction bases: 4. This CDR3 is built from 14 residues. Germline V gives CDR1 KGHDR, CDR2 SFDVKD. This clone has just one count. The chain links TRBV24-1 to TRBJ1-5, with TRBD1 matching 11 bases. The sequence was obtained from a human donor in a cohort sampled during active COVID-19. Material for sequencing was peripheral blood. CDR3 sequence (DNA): TGTGCCACCGGGACAGGGGGTCGGAATCAGCCCCAGCATTTT. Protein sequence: CATGTGGRNQPQHF.